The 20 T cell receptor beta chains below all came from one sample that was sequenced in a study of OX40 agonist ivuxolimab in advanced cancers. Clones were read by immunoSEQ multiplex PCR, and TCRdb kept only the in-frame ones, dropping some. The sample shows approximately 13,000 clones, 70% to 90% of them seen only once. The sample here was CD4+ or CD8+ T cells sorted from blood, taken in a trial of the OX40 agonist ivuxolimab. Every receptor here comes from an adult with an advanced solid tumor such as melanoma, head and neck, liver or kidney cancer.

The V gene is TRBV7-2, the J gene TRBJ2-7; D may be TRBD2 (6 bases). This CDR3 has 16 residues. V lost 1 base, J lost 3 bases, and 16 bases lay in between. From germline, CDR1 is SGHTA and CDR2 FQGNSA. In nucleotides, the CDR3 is TGTGCCAGCAGCTTAGATCTTCCCCTAGCGAGCTACGAGCAGTACTTC. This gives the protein CASSLDLPLASYEQYF.

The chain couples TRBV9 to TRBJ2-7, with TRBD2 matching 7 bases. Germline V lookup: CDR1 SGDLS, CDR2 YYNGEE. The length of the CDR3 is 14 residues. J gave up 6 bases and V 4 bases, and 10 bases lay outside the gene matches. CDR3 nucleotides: TGTGCCAGCAGCCCCCGGACTAGTTTGGGCGAGCAGTACTTC. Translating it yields CASSPRTSLGEQYF.

The CDR3 DNA reads TGTGCCAGCAGCGTAGGGACAGGGGGTTACAATGAGCAGTTCTTC. Translating gives CASSVGTGGYNEQFF. The chain recombines TRBV9 with TRBJ2-1; 10 positions match TRBD1. The junction had 1 base not matched to a gene; V was cut back by 0 bases and J by 4 bases. The germline V gene has CDR1 SGDLS and CDR2 YYNGEE. This CDR3 comprises 15 residues.

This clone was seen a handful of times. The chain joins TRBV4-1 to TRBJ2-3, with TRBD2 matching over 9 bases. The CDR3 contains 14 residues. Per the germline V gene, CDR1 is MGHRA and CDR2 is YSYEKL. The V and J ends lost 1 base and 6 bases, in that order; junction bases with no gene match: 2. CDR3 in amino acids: CASSQVGTSDTQYF. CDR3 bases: TGCGCCAGCAGCCAAGTTGGGACTAGCGATACGCAGTATTTT.

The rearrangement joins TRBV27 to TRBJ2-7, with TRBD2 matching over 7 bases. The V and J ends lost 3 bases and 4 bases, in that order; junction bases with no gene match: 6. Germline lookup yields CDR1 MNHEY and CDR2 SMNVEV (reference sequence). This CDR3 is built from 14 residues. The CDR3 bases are TGTGCCAGCAGTTTCTCGGGGGAGGGGTACGAGCAGTACTTC. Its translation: CASSFSGEGYEQYF.

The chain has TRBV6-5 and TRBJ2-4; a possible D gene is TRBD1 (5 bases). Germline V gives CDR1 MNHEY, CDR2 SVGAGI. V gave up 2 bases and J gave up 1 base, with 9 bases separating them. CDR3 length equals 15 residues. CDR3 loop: CASSYTGNAKNIQYF. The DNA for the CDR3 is TGTGCCAGCAGTTACACAGGCAATGCCAAAAACATTCAGTACTTC.

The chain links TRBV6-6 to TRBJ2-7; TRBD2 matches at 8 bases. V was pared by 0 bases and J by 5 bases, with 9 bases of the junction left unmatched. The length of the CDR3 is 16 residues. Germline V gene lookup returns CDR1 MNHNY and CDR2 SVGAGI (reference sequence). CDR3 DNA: TGTGCCAGCAGTTACTCGAAAGGACTAGCAATCGACGAGCAGTACTTC. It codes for CASSYSKGLAIDEQYF.

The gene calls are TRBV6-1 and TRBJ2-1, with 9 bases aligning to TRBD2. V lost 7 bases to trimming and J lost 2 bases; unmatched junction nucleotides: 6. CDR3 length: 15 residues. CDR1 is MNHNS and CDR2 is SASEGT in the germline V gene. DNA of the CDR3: TGTGCCAGCACCCAGGCTAGCGGGGCCTACAATGAGCAGTTCTTC. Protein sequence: CASTQASGAYNEQFF.

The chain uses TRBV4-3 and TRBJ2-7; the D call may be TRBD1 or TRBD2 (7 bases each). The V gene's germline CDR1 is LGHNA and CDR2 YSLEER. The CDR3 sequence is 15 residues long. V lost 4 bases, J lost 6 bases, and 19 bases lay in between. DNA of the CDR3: TGCGCCAGCAGCCCCAGGGGGGGCGCCTTCCTCGAGCAGTACTTC. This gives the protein CASSPRGGAFLEQYF.

The DNA of the CDR3 is TGTGCCTGGAGTGTGTCGGCGGCGGCTGGTGACGAGCAGTACTTC. This encodes CAWSVSAAAGDEQYF. The chain uses TRBV30 and TRBJ2-7; D ambiguous. The V gene lost 0 bases and the J gene lost 5 bases, with 17 bases spanning the gap. This CDR3 region has 15 residues. Per germline, CDR1 GTSNPN and CDR2 SVGIG (reference sequence).

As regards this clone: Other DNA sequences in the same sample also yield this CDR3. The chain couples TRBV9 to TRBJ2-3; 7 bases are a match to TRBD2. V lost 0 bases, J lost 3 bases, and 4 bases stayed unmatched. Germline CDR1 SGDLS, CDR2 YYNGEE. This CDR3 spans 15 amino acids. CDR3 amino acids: CASSVGLAATDTQYF. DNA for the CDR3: TGTGCCAGCAGCGTAGGGCTAGCGGCAACAGATACGCAGTATTTT.

As DNA, the CDR3 is TGTGCCAGCAGCTTCGTCTTTCTATTTTGGGGCTCGGGCCTCTACGAGCAGTACTTC. Its translation is CASSFVFLFWGSGLYEQYF. The genes are TRBV7-2 and TRBJ2-7; the D gene is possibly TRBD1 (5 bases). Trimming took off 3 bases at V and 3 bases at J, with 27 bases between the two ends. From germline, CDR1 is SGHTA and CDR2 FQGNSA. This CDR3 contains 19 residues.

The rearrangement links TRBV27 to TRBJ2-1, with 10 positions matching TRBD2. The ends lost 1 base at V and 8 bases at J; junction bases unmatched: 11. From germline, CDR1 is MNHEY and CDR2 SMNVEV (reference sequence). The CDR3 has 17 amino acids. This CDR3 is CASSLLSLAGALDEQFF. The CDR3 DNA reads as TGTGCCAGCAGTTTATTGTCCCTAGCGGGAGCTTTGGATGAGCAGTTCTTC.

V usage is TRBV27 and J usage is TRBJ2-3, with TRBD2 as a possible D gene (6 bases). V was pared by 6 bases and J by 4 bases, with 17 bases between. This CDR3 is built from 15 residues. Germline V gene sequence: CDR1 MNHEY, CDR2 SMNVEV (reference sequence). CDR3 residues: CASSPPPGLPDTQYF. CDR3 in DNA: TGTGCCAGCAGCCCCCCTCCGGGACTGCCAGATACGCAGTATTTT.

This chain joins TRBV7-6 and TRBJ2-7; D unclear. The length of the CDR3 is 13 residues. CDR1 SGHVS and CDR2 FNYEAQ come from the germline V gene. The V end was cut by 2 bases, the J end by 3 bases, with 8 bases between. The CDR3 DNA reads TGTGCCAGCAGCTTACGGCAAGGCTACGAGCAGTACTTC. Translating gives CASSLRQGYEQYF. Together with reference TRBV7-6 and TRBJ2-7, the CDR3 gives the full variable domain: GAGVSQSPRYKVTKRGQDVALRCDPISGHVSLYWYRQALGQGPEFLTYFNYEAQQDKSGLPNDRFSAERPEGSISTLTIQRTEQRDSAMYRCASSLRQGYEQYFGPGTRLTVT.

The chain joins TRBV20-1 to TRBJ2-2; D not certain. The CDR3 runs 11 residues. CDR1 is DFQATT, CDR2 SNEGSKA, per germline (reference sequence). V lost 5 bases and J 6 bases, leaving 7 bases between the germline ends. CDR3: CSACLAGELFF. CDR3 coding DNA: TGCAGTGCTTGCTTAGCCGGGGAGCTGTTTTTT.

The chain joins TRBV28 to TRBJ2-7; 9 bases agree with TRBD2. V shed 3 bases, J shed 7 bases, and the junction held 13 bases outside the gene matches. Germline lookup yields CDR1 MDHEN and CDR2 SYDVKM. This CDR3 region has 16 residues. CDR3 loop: CASSLGLVAGDREQYF. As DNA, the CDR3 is TGTGCCAGCAGTTTGGGTTTGGTAGCGGGAGATCGGGAGCAGTACTTC.

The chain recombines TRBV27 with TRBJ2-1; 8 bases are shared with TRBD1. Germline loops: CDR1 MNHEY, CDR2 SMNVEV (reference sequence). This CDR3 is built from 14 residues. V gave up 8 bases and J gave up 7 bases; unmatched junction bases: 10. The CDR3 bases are TGTGCCAGCGCAGGGCAGGGGGCATGGAATGAGCAGTTCTTC. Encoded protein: CASAGQGAWNEQFF.

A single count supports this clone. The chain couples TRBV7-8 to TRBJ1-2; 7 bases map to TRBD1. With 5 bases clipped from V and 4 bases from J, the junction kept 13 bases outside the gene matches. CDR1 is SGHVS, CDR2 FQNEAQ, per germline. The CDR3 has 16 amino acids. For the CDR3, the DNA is TGTGCCAGCAGCCCCTTTGCGGCAGGGGGTGGCTATGGCTACACCTTC. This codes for CASSPFAAGGGYGYTF.

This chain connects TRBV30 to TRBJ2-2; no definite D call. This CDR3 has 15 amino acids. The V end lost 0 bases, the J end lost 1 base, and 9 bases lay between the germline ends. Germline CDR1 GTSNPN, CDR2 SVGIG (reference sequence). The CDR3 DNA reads TGTGCCTGGAGTGTAGGCATCTTGAACACCGGGGAGCTGTTTTTT. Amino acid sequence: CAWSVGILNTGELFF.